Each of the 26 T cell receptor beta chains below was sequenced from the same sample in a study of blood T cells in healthy people across ages. The authors ran a second PCR of about 6 to 12 cycles using a sample-barcoded 5' primer and a J-beta primer mix. TCRdb reprocessed the 5' RACE reads via MiXCR and lists one record per CDR3 protein. The sample lists around 1,000,000 distinct CDR3 sequences, 30% to 40% seen once, with about an eighth in the top ten. Sequencing input: blood. These receptors were collected from a man aged 18 to 29 in good health.

This clonotype was seen a few times. This chain connects TRBV20-1 to TRBJ2-4; D might be TRBD2 (6 bases). The CDR3 loop spans 16 amino acids. Germline CDR1 reads DFQATT; CDR2 reads SNEGSKA (reference sequence). The ends were cut back, 3 bases at V and 0 bases at J, with 15 bases in the middle. This CDR3 is CSARGGSKLAKNIQYF. DNA of the CDR3: TGCAGTGCTAGGGGGGGTTCGAAACTAGCCAAAAACATTCAGTACTTC.

This clonotype was counted between two and nine times. The V and J genes are TRBV7-2 and TRBJ1-1; D is unclear. This CDR3 is 16 amino acids long. Trimming removed 1 base from V and 1 base from J, with 13 bases in between. Per the germline V gene, CDR1 is SGHTA and CDR2 is FQGNSA. CDR3 protein: CASSLETSVGNTEAFF. In DNA, the CDR3 is TGTGCCAGCAGCTTAGAAACAAGCGTCGGGAACACTGAAGCTTTCTTT.

The V call is TRBV6-6, the J call TRBJ1-5; no clear D gene. Germline V lookup: CDR1 MNHNY, CDR2 SVGAGI (reference sequence). V was cut by 5 bases and J by 4 bases, with 15 bases left in between. This CDR3 spans 15 amino acids. The CDR3 sequence is CASSTLDLLNQPQHF. DNA for the CDR3: TGTGCCAGCAGTACATTGGACTTACTTAATCAGCCCCAGCATTTT.

This clonotype was detected only a few times. CDR3 nucleotides: TGTGCCAGCAGCCGGTCCCAACGCGGCTACAATGAGCAGTACTTC. Protein product: CASSRSQRGYNEQYF. J is TRBJ2-1 and V is TRBV4-2; D is unclear. The better agreement between TRBJ2-7 and the DNA end casts doubt on the J call. The CDR3 has 15 amino acids. In germline, CDR1 is LGHNA, CDR2 YNFKEQ.

The genes are TRBV6-6 and TRBJ1-1, with TRBD1 matching over 7 bases. Germline V gene sequence: CDR1 MNHNY, CDR2 SVGAGI (reference sequence). The CDR3 consists of 14 residues. Trimming cost V 6 bases and J 5 bases; bases outside gene matches: 9. CDR3 residues: CASRRQGGRTEAFF. Written as DNA, the CDR3 is TGTGCCAGCAGAAGACAGGGCGGTAGAACTGAAGCTTTCTTT.

The chain employs TRBV3-1 and TRBJ2-4; maybe TRBD2 (6 bases). The J call may be faulty, since TRBJ2-7 better matches the DNA end. The CDR3 consists of 14 residues. The germline gives CDR1 LGHDT, CDR2 YNNKEL (reference sequence). This chain's CDR3 is CASSQISGESEQYF. Written as DNA, the CDR3 is TGTGCCAGCAGCCAAATATCGGGGGAATCCGAGCAGTACTTC.

This clonotype has at least ten counts. CDR3 in amino acids: CASSPSDPRDSPLHF. The CDR3 region has the DNA TGTGCCAGCAGTCCCTCAGACCCCAGAGACTCACCCCTCCACTTT. The chain links TRBV27 to TRBJ1-6; no clear D. Germline V gene data show CDR1 as MNHEY and CDR2 as SMNVEV (reference sequence). With 5 bases removed from V and 10 bases from J, the gap between germline ends came to 18 bases. This CDR3 spans 15 amino acids.

This clonotype occurred a few times. The chain has TRBV7-2 and TRBJ1-1, with 10 nucleotides matching TRBD1. From germline, CDR1 is SGHTA and CDR2 FQGNSA. The V segment lost 3 bases and the J segment 2 bases; nucleotides outside the gene matches: 3. The CDR3 contains 15 residues. Here the CDR3 reads CASSFKTGGNTEAFF. The CDR3 DNA reads as TGTGCCAGCAGCTTCAAGACAGGGGGCAACACTGAAGCTTTCTTT.

V and J are TRBV7-9 and TRBJ2-3; D is undetermined. In germline, CDR1 is SEHNR, CDR2 FQNEAQ (reference sequence). V dropped 1 base and J dropped 5 bases, with 7 bases sitting between them. This CDR3 region has 13 residues. In nucleotides, the CDR3 is TGTGCCAGCAGCTTAGGACTTCAAGATACGCAGTATTTT. This codes for CASSLGLQDTQYF.

This clonotype was counted many times. This chain joins TRBV10-3 and TRBJ2-7; possible D gene TRBD2, 6 bases. CDR1 ENHRY and CDR2 SYGVKD come from the germline V gene. The V end was cut by 3 bases, the J end by 1 base, with 7 bases between. The CDR3 sequence is 13 residues long. CDR3 in DNA: TGTGCCATCAGTGACGGAGGGTCCTACGAGCAGTACTTC. Protein sequence: CAISDGGSYEQYF.

The chain carries TRBV6-5 and TRBJ2-1, with TRBD1 identical over 10 bases. This CDR3 spans 15 amino acids. Trimming cost V 6 bases and J 9 bases; bases outside gene matches: 11. CDR1 and CDR2 (germline): MNHEY, SVGAGI. This chain's CDR3 is CASRSRTGGLGEQFF. The CDR3 DNA follows: TGTGCCAGCAGGTCTCGGACAGGGGGTCTGGGTGAGCAGTTCTTC.

With regard to this clonotype: The junction departs from germline at one end; a sequencing error may be responsible. The genes are TRBV7-9 and TRBJ1-2; D may be TRBD1 (6 bases). The length of the CDR3 is 13 residues. Germline V lookup: CDR1 SEHNR, CDR2 FQNEAQ (reference sequence). In DNA, the CDR3 is TGTGTCAGCAGCCATTCGACGGACAGCGGCTACACCTTC. Translation gives CVSSHSTDSGYTF. Supplemented by reference TRBV7-9 and TRBJ1-2, the full variable domain reads DTGVSQNPRHKITKRGQNVTFRCDPISEHNRLYWYRQTLGQGPEFLTYFQNEAQLEKSRLLSDRFSAERPKGSFSTLEIQRTEQGDSAMYLCVSSHSTDSGYTFGSGTRLTVV.

The rearrangement uses TRBV11-2 and TRBJ2-1, with a possible D match to TRBD2 (5 bases). The CDR3 spans 16 residues. V was pared by 4 bases and J by 0 bases, with 13 bases between. Germline assignment: CDR1 SGHAT and CDR2 FQNNGV. CDR3 DNA: TGTGCCAGCAGCTCAGACGGGGATAGCTCCTACAATGAGCAGTTCTTC. This gives the protein CASSSDGDSSYNEQFF.

This chain connects TRBV7-6 to TRBJ2-1, with TRBD2 matching 10 bases. Trimming at V came to 1 base and at J to 9 bases, leaving 9 bases not matched to a gene. The CDR3 is 16 residues long. The germline CDR1 and CDR2 sequences are SGHVS and FNYEAQ. CDR3 in amino acids: CASSLEASGGRSEQFF. In nucleotides, the CDR3 is TGTGCCAGCAGCTTAGAGGCTAGCGGGGGAAGGTCTGAGCAGTTCTTC.

This clonotype was seen a few times. The rearrangement joins TRBV4-2 to TRBJ1-1, with D maybe TRBD1 (5 bases). This CDR3 has 15 residues. Germline V lookup: CDR1 LGHNA, CDR2 YNFKEQ. V gave up 4 bases and J gave up 1 base, with 13 bases separating them. The CDR3 protein is CASSPSLGGNTEAFF. The CDR3 region has the DNA TGTGCCAGCAGCCCGTCCCTGGGGGGGAACACTGAAGCTTTCTTT.

This chain uses TRBV6-1 with TRBJ2-7, with TRBD1 as a possible D gene (6 bases). The ends were cut back, 6 bases at V and 3 bases at J, with 12 bases in the middle. The CDR3 length is 13 residues. The germline gives CDR1 MNHNS, CDR2 SASEGT. The CDR3 bases are TGTGCCAGCAGGGAGACAGGAGACTACGAGCAGTACTTC. This gives the protein CASRETGDYEQYF.

In its sample, this clonotype was seen a few times. The chain couples TRBV7-2 to TRBJ1-6, with a possible D match to TRBD1 (5 bases). The length of the CDR3 is 14 residues. Germline V gives CDR1 SGHTA, CDR2 FQGNSA. Trimming stripped 5 bases from V and 10 bases from J, with 15 bases between. CDR3 loop: CASSKDTFLSPLHF. CDR3 in DNA: TGTGCCAGCAGCAAGGACACGTTTTTGTCACCCCTCCACTTT.

This chain joins TRBV27 and TRBJ1-2, with 9 bases fitting TRBD1. The CDR3 has 17 amino acids. The trim removed 0 bases at V and 4 bases at J, leaving 9 bases unmatched. Germline-derived CDR1 and CDR2 are MNHEY and SMNVEV (reference sequence). The CDR3 is CASSLSPSQGAIYGYTF. CDR3 DNA: TGTGCCAGCAGTTTATCCCCTTCACAGGGGGCGATCTATGGCTACACCTTC.

This clonotype turned up a few times. The rearrangement uses TRBV12-5 and TRBJ2-7; D might be TRBD2 (5 bases). This CDR3 has 13 amino acids. Between the trimmed V and J ends, which lost 1 base and 6 bases, there was a span of 10 bases. From germline, CDR1 is LGHNT and CDR2 FRNRAP. The CDR3 region has the DNA TGTGCTAGTGGTTTGGAAGGAGGTGGCGAGCAGTACTTC. Its translation: CASGLEGGGEQYF.

The V call is TRBV6-5, the J call TRBJ2-3; TRBD2 matches at 9 bases. Per the germline V gene, CDR1 is MNHEY and CDR2 is SVGAGI. The V and J ends lost 2 bases and 1 base, in that order; junction bases with no gene match: 4. The CDR3 consists of 16 residues. CDR3 coding DNA: TGTGCCAGCAGTTACGCCAAGCGGGGGGGCACAGATACGCAGTATTTT. Translating gives CASSYAKRGGTDTQYF.

In this sample, this clonotype turned up a few times. The chain joins TRBV11-2 to TRBJ1-2; D uncertain. The CDR3 runs to 14 residues. With 5 bases removed from V and 0 bases from J, the gap between germline ends came to 10 bases. The germline V gene encodes CDR1 SGHAT and CDR2 FQNNGV. The chain's CDR3 is CASSGRTANYGYTF. The CDR3 region has the DNA TGTGCCAGCAGCGGACGGACTGCTAACTATGGCTACACCTTC.

A few counts support this clonotype. The chain carries TRBV29-1 and TRBJ2-5, with TRBD2 matching 13 bases. CDR3 length: 14 residues. From germline, CDR1 is SQVTM and CDR2 ANQGSEA. V trimming: 6 bases; J trimming: 11 bases; junction bases outside the gene matches: 12. Here the CDR3 reads CSVHGTSGDNEQYF. For the CDR3, the DNA is TGCAGCGTACACGGGACTAGCGGGGACAATGAGCAGTACTTC.

This chain uses TRBV4-3 with TRBJ1-3; D ambiguous. V lost 4 bases to trimming and J lost 2 bases, with 12 bases between them. Looked up from germline, CDR1 is LGHNA and CDR2 is YSLEER. This CDR3 region has 15 residues. The CDR3 loop reads CASSLQSYAGNTIYF. DNA for the CDR3: TGCGCCAGCAGCCTCCAGAGTTACGCTGGAAACACCATATATTTT.

Worth noting for this clonotype: This may be a read error: a much more frequent sequence differs by one nucleotide. The chain is built from TRBV6-2 or TRBV6-3 and TRBJ2-4; the D gene is possibly TRBD2 (6 bases). The tail of the sequence fits TRBJ2-5 better, so the J call may be wrong. CDR3 length: 13 amino acids. CDR1 and CDR2 (germline): MNHEY, SVGEGT. The CDR3: CASSDGLQETQYF. As DNA, the CDR3 is TGTGCCAGCAGTGACGGACTACAAGAGACCCAGTACTTC.

The rearrangement links TRBV9 to TRBJ1-3; maybe TRBD1 (6 bases). The CDR3 loop spans 16 amino acids. Germline V gives CDR1 SGDLS, CDR2 YYNGEE. V dropped 4 bases and J dropped 0 bases, with 14 bases sitting between them. The CDR3 coding sequence is TGTGCCAGCAGCATTGGACAGACCAGCTCTGGAAACACCATATATTTT. Amino acid sequence: CASSIGQTSSGNTIYF.

This clonotype was counted only a few times. The chain carries TRBV11-2 and TRBJ1-2; 7 bases agree with TRBD1. This CDR3 is built from 14 residues. V shed 5 bases, J shed 7 bases, and the junction held 10 bases outside the gene matches. Germline V gene sequence: CDR1 SGHAT, CDR2 FQNNGV. As DNA, the CDR3 is TGTGCCAGCAGCCCGTGGGACAGTAGTCTTGGCTACACCTTC. Residues: CASSPWDSSLGYTF. Variable domain in full (rest from reference TRBV11-2 and TRBJ1-2): EAGVAQSPRYKIIEKRQSVAFWCNPISGHATLYWYQQILGQGPKLLIQFQNNGVVDDSQLPKDRFSAERLKGVDSTLKIQPAKLEDSAVYLCASSPWDSSLGYTFGSGTRLTVV.